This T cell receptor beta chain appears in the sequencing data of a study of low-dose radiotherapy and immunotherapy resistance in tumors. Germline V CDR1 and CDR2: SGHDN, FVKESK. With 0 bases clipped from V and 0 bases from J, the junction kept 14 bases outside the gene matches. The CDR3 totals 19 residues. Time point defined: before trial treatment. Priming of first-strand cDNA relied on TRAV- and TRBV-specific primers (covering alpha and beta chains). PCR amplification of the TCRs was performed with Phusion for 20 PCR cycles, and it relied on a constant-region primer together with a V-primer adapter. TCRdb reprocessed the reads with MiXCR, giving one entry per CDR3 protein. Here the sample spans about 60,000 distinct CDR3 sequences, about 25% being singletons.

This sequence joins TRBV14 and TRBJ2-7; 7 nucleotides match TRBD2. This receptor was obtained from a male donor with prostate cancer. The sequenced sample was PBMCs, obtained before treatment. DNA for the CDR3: TGTGCCAGCAGCCAAGACGCGGGGGACTCGCCTTTACGCTCCTACGAGCAGTACTTC. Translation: CASSQDAGDSPLRSYEQYF.